This T cell receptor (beta chain) was retrieved from a study of a mutant IDH1 vaccine in newly diagnosed glioma. Trimming pared 0 bases from V and 1 base from J, leaving 11 bases between. The CDR3 length is 17 residues. Germline V gene data show CDR1 as SGDLS and CDR2 as YYNGEE. The data were produced by immunoSEQ multiplex PCR, yet TCRdb's version contains in-frame clones alone and is incomplete. The sample comprises under 50,000 clones, around 93% of which are singletons, and 3.9% rests with the top ten. Time point noted: week 23, last vaccination. Every single dose of the vaccine, 300 ug of mutant IDH1 20-mer peptide, came with topical imiquimod. Turning to this clone: Its antigen is still unknown.

The sample in question was PBMCs, obtained from a glioma patient whose treatment included an IDH1 peptide vaccine. The V call is TRBV9, the J call TRBJ2-6; D is unclear. This TCR derives from a man between 45 and 60 years old with glioma. The CDR3 DNA reads TGTGCCAGCAGCGTAGAGGCGGTCCTTTCTGGGGCCAACGTCCTGACTTTC. Translation gives CASSVEAVLSGANVLTF.